This is a list of T cell receptor beta chains from one sample in a study of T-cell reconstitution after alpha-beta-depleted transplantation in children. TCRdb recomputed calls from the PCR reads with MiXCR, one row per CDR3 protein. The table records some 600,000 distinct CDR3 sequences, about an eighth of them present only once. Sequencing was performed on PBMCs, mostly from graft donor cells, taken 360 days after TCRalphabeta/CD19-depleted stem cell transplant. Receptor source: a male patient younger than 18 who had a stem cell transplant for acute myeloid leukemia, so the T cells may come from the graft donor. Each CDR3 is given with its conserved first and last residue. D genes are given only for firm matches.

D: -
V: TRBV5-5
CDR3: CASSLGTQGRNTEAFF

D: TRBD2
V: TRBV2
CDR3: CATELRSGRFHLEQYF

D: -
V: TRBV29-1
CDR3: CSVETAPYGYTF

D: -
V: TRBV29-1
CDR3: CSVRAGGNQPQHF

D: -
V: TRBV5-1
CDR3: CASSYIQRTDTQYF

D: -
V: TRBV7-2
CDR3: CASSLVRRDEQYF

D: -
V: TRBV20-1
CDR3: CSAIGYISGNTIYF

D: TRBD2
V: TRBV7-9
CDR3: CASSPSGLAGGTDTQYF

D: TRBD2
V: TRBV13
CDR3: CASSLVITGLAGGYEQYF

D: TRBD1
V: TRBV20-1
CDR3: CSAIGGQSYEQYF

D: -
V: TRBV29-1
CDR3: CSVEDLGGPNEQFF

D: TRBD1
V: TRBV5-1
CDR3: CASSSLGQVNNEQFF

D: -
V: TRBV19
CDR3: CASSIISGDLLAKNIQYF

D: -
V: TRBV27
CDR3: CASSRRGLLNSNQPQHF

D: -
V: TRBV11-2
CDR3: CASSSSMGRSTDTQYF

D: TRBD2
V: TRBV12-3/TRBV12-4
CDR3: CASSLGGLASSYEQYF

D: -
V: TRBV3-1
CDR3: CASSQGPHGYTF

D: TRBD2
V: TRBV20-1
CDR3: CSARVPSGRAIAYNEQFF

D: -
V: TRBV27
CDR3: CASSHPRKSTYEQYF

D: TRBD2
V: TRBV7-3
CDR3: CASSLSGSGNEQFF

D: -
V: TRBV4-3
CDR3: CASPGAIAGPNNNEQFF

D: TRBD2
V: TRBV28
CDR3: CASLTGTIFTGELFF

D: -
V: TRBV10-3
CDR3: CATIDRGTYEQYF

D: -
V: TRBV7-8
CDR3: CASTTGRKGPGANVLTF

D: -
V: TRBV20-1
CDR3: CSATDSPQETQYF

D: -
V: TRBV7-3
CDR3: CASSRGGMGQPQHF

D: -
V: TRBV11-2
CDR3: CASSLVRANTEAFF

D: TRBD1
V: TRBV12-3/TRBV12-4
CDR3: CASRKTGQGYNEQFF

D: -
V: TRBV4-3
CDR3: CASSRGVWETQYF

D: -
V: TRBV20-1
CDR3: CSARDQGSYEQYF

D: TRBD2
V: TRBV20-1
CDR3: CSARPSGVVQQYF

D: -
V: TRBV24-1
CDR3: CATRRGGEQFF

D: TRBD2
V: TRBV3-1
CDR3: CASSPSSGRLNNEQFF

D: -
V: TRBV24-1
CDR3: CATSDLFFTDTQYF

D: TRBD2
V: TRBV4-1
CDR3: CASSQTLLGLAKRNEQFF

D: TRBD2
V: TRBV19
CDR3: CASSIRREPNEQFF

D: TRBD1
V: TRBV7-9
CDR3: CASSLQQGETGELFF

D: -
V: TRBV7-8
CDR3: CASSMPTVIHEQFF

D: TRBD1
V: TRBV25-1
CDR3: CASRGGWSYNEQFF

D: TRBD2
V: TRBV2
CDR3: CASRGGTSGDTDTQYF

D: TRBD2
V: TRBV7-2
CDR3: CASSFRGRVDTQYF